Following are 5 T cell receptor beta chains from one sample sequenced in a study of breast tumors, draining lymph nodes, adjacent tissues. Using its own MiXCR run on the multiplex PCR reads, TCRdb lists one record per CDR3 protein. The data contain approximately 63,000 distinct CDR3 sequences, roughly 59% of them seen just once; the ten biggest clones take up roughly 19%. The sample consisted of breast tumor tissue. These receptors were obtained from a female donor with breast cancer. Some clones in this sample may be carry-over from other donors' samples.

The chain uses TRBV20-1 and TRBJ1-5, with 7 positions matching TRBD1. Trimming cost V 3 bases and J 4 bases; bases outside gene matches: 0. This CDR3 contains 12 residues. Germline V gives CDR1 DFQATT, CDR2 SNEGSKA (reference sequence). The CDR3 sequence: CSARTGNQPQHF. The CDR3 region has the DNA TGCAGTGCTAGGACAGGGAATCAGCCCCAGCATTTT.

This clonotype is judged medium-sized (0.01 to 0.1%). The rearrangement joins TRBV24-1 to TRBJ1-6, with 8 bases matching TRBD1. CDR1 KGHDR and CDR2 SFDVKD come from the germline V gene. The CDR3 spans 16 residues. V shed 4 bases, J shed 7 bases, and the junction held 8 bases outside the gene matches. CDR3 DNA sequence: TGTGCCACCAGTGAGGGAGGACAGGGAAAGAATTCACCCCTCCACTTT. It yields the protein CATSEGGQGKNSPLHF.

Many counts were recorded for this clonotype. This chain links TRBV28 with TRBJ2-5; TRBD1 might be the D (7 bases). Trimming cost V 5 bases and J 8 bases, with 18 bases left between them. Germline assignment: CDR1 MDHEN and CDR2 SYDVKM. There are 14 residues in the CDR3. The CDR3 protein is CASSKGGTAQTQYF. DNA for the CDR3: TGTGCCAGCAGTAAAGGGGGGACAGCTCAAACCCAGTACTTC. Drawing the rest from reference TRBV28 and TRBJ2-5, the complete variable domain is DVKVTQSSRYLVKRTGEKVFLECVQDMDHENMFWYRQDPGLGLRLIYFSYDVKMKEKGDIPEGYSVSREKKERFSLILESASTNQTSMYLCASSKGGTAQTQYFGPGTRLLVL.

Concerning this clonotype itself: At one end, the junction sequence differs from germline, possibly due to a read error. The rearrangement links TRBV7-7 to TRBJ2-3, with D maybe TRBD1 (5 bases). The CDR3 contains 13 residues. CDR1 and CDR2 (germline): SSHAT, FNYEAQ (reference sequence). CDR3 nucleotide sequence: TGTGCTAGCAGCTTAGGGGTCACAGATACGCAGTATTTT. This sequence encodes CASSLGVTDTQYF.

This clonotype was found once. The V and J genes are TRBV9 and TRBJ2-1; TRBD2 agrees at 9 bases. This CDR3 comprises 18 residues. V lost 0 bases to trimming and J lost 7 bases; unmatched junction nucleotides: 14. Germline values: CDR1 SGDLS, CDR2 YYNGEE. The CDR3 is CASSVALGLAGMGNEQFF. Here the CDR3 DNA reads TGTGCCAGCAGCGTAGCCCTCGGCCTAGCGGGGATGGGGAATGAGCAGTTCTTC.